Each of the 16 T cell receptor beta chains below was sequenced from the same sample in a study of blood T cell repertoires in COVID-19 (dated by TCRdb to about 2020). Library prep was done by the immunoSEQ multiplex PCR assay. TCRdb took this table from immuneACCESS and kept in-frame rearrangements with V and J called. Such tables lack part of the clones; where checked against another copy, unresolved V genes explain under half of the gap, and the rest is unexplained. In all, the sample holds 270,000 or so clones, and 85% to 90% of those were seen once. Clones ranked in the top ten supply about 4% of the sample. The sequenced sample was PBMCs or T cells enriched from blood (not recorded which). These receptor sequences come from a woman in her twenties or thirties with acute COVID-19.

The chain has TRBV20-1 and TRBJ2-7, with 7 positions matching TRBD2. The CDR3 is 15 amino acids. V lost 6 bases and J lost 4; bases outside the gene matches: 15. Germline V gene data show CDR1 as DFQATT and CDR2 as SNEGSKA (reference sequence). CDR3 coding DNA: TGCAGTGCCAGTCCTGTAGGCGCGGGAGTGTACGAGCAGTACTTC. Protein sequence: CSASPVGAGVYEQYF.

The chain combines TRBV28 with TRBJ2-7; tentative D call: TRBD1 (7 bases). V was shortened by 5 bases and J by 1 base, with 15 bases between the two germline ends. This CDR3 region has 15 residues. Germline values: CDR1 MDHEN, CDR2 SYDVKM. CDR3 residues: CASSGGYRGSYEQYF. CDR3 sequence (DNA): TGTGCCAGCAGTGGGGGGTACAGGGGTTCCTACGAGCAGTACTTC.

The chain carries TRBV4-2 and TRBJ2-6, with D hard to call. This CDR3 region has 15 residues. V gave up 2 bases and J gave up 0 bases, with 5 bases separating them. The germline V gene encodes CDR1 LGHNA and CDR2 YNFKEQ. The DNA for the CDR3 is TGTGCCAGCAGCCAAAGCCTCTCTGGGGCCAACGTCCTGACTTTC. It yields the protein CASSQSLSGANVLTF.

V is TRBV5-5 and J is TRBJ2-3, with TRBD2 identical over 10 bases. The J segment lost 7 bases and the V segment lost 0 bases, leaving 2 bases of the junction unmatched. The CDR3 loop spans 14 amino acids. Germline V gene lookup returns CDR1 SGHKS and CDR2 YYEKEE (reference sequence). CDR3 region: CASSLDTSGNTQYF. The CDR3, as DNA: TGTGCCAGCAGCTTGGATACTAGCGGGAATACGCAGTATTTT.

The chain links TRBV2 to TRBJ1-1; 9 bases fit TRBD1. Germline V gene sequence: CDR1 SNHLY, CDR2 FYNNEI. This CDR3 spans 15 amino acids. After removal of 9 bases from V and 4 bases from J, the junction contained 12 bases not matched to a gene. In DNA, the CDR3 is TGTGCCAGAGCACATTTACAGGGGGCTGCCACTGAAGCTTTCTTT. As protein: CARAHLQGAATEAFF.

This clone has a handful of counts. V usage is TRBV11-2 and J usage is TRBJ2-7, with TRBD2 matching over 8 bases. V lost 5 bases and J lost 3; bases outside the gene matches: 18. Germline assignment: CDR1 SGHAT and CDR2 FQNNGV. CDR3 length equals 18 residues. CDR3 nucleotide sequence: TGTGCCAGCAGCGCGACCAGGGGTAGCGGGATATTATTCTACGAGCAGTACTTC. This translates into CASSATRGSGILFYEQYF.

V is TRBV7-8 and J is TRBJ2-1; D may be TRBD2 (5 bases). The germline V gene has CDR1 SGHVS and CDR2 FQNEAQ. V was clipped by 0 bases and J by 2 bases, with 14 bases between them. The CDR3 is made up of 17 amino acids. The CDR3 sequence: CASSLAASSDAYNEQFF. CDR3 sequence (DNA): TGTGCCAGCAGCTTAGCGGCGAGTAGCGACGCCTACAATGAGCAGTTCTTC.

The chain uses TRBV28 and TRBJ2-2, with TRBD1 as a possible D gene (5 bases). The ends were cut back, 2 bases at V and 2 bases at J, with 6 bases in the middle. There are 14 residues in the CDR3. The germline gives CDR1 MDHEN, CDR2 SYDVKM. Here the CDR3 reads CASSLRGNTGELFF. CDR3 bases: TGTGCCAGCAGTTTAAGGGGTAACACCGGGGAGCTGTTTTTT.

The rearrangement uses TRBV6-4 and TRBJ2-3; 11 nucleotides match TRBD2. The CDR3 extends over 16 amino acids. The germline CDR1 and CDR2 sequences are MRHNA and SNTAGT. The V segment lost 4 bases and the J segment 3 bases; nucleotides outside the gene matches: 6. As DNA, the CDR3 is TGTGCCAGCAGTGGACTAGCGGGAATAAGAACAGATACGCAGTATTTT. This gives the protein CASSGLAGIRTDTQYF.

The V gene is TRBV9, the J gene TRBJ2-3; 9 positions match TRBD1. The CDR3 contains 15 residues. The V gene's germline CDR1 is SGDLS and CDR2 YYNGEE. J was trimmed by 3 bases and V by 4 bases; bases with no gene match: 6. DNA for the CDR3: TGTGCCAGCAGCCCAGGGGACAGGGCGACAGATACGCAGTATTTT. This encodes CASSPGDRATDTQYF. The whole variable domain, remainder taken from reference TRBV9 and TRBJ2-3, is DSGVTQTPKHLITATGQRVTLRCSPRSGDLSVYWYQQSLDQGLQFLIQYYNGEERAKGNILERFSAQQFPDLHSELNLSSLELGDSALYFCASSPGDRATDTQYFGPGTRLTVL.

This chain joins TRBV2 and TRBJ2-5, with D perhaps TRBD1 (5 bases). CDR3 length: 12 residues. V lost 7 bases to trimming and J lost 0 bases, with 6 bases between them. Germline V gene sequence: CDR1 SNHLY, CDR2 FYNNEI. CDR3 amino acids: CASMTDQETQYF. The CDR3 DNA reads TGTGCCAGCATGACAGACCAAGAGACCCAGTACTTC.

Only one count was recorded for this clone. The chain is built from TRBV10-3 and TRBJ2-3, with TRBD2 as a possible D gene (5 bases). The CDR3 consists of 16 residues. Trimming took 2 bases from V and 1 from J, leaving 13 bases between them. CDR1 ENHRY and CDR2 SYGVKD come from the germline V gene. CDR3 nucleotide sequence: TGTGCCATCAGTGAGACCCTGTTTAGCGGCACAGATACGCAGTATTTT. This gives the protein CAISETLFSGTDTQYF.

The chain carries TRBV9 and TRBJ1-5; TRBD1 is a possible D gene (5 bases). V gave up 3 bases and J gave up 4 bases, with 8 bases separating them. Germline CDR1 SGDLS, CDR2 YYNGEE. The CDR3 spans 13 residues. CDR3 in DNA: TGTGCCAGCAGCGCGACAGAGAATCAGCCCCAGCATTTT. Translation gives CASSATENQPQHF.

The J gene is TRBJ1-2, the V gene TRBV4-3; 9 bases align to TRBD1. This CDR3 has 16 residues. V lost 1 base, J lost 2 bases, and 5 bases stayed unmatched. Germline V CDR1 and CDR2: LGHNA, YSLEER. In DNA form, the CDR3 reads TGCGCCAGCAGCCAAGGACAGGGGGTTACCAACTATGGCTACACCTTC. Its protein product is CASSQGQGVTNYGYTF.

The V and J genes are TRBV19 and TRBJ2-2; D unclear. Between the trimmed V and J ends, which lost 3 bases and 5 bases, there was a span of 10 bases. The CDR3 has 14 amino acids. Germline V gene sequence: CDR1 LNHDA, CDR2 SQIVND (reference sequence). The CDR3 here is CASSIYRGTGELFF. Written as DNA, the CDR3 is TGTGCCAGTAGTATTTACCGAGGTACCGGGGAGCTGTTTTTT.

The chain joins TRBV28 to TRBJ1-6; 8 bases match TRBD1. CDR3 length: 13 amino acids. Trimming cost V 9 bases and J 6 bases; bases outside gene matches: 4. Looked up from germline, CDR1 is MDHEN and CDR2 is SYDVKM. The DNA of the CDR3 is TGTGCCAGTGGGACAGGCGTTAATTCACCCCTCCACTTT. This codes for CASGTGVNSPLHF. Based on the CDR3 plus reference TRBV28 and TRBJ1-6, the full variable domain is DVKVTQSSRYLVKRTGEKVFLECVQDMDHENMFWYRQDPGLGLRLIYFSYDVKMKEKGDIPEGYSVSREKKERFSLILESASTNQTSMYLCASGTGVNSPLHFGNGTRLTVT.